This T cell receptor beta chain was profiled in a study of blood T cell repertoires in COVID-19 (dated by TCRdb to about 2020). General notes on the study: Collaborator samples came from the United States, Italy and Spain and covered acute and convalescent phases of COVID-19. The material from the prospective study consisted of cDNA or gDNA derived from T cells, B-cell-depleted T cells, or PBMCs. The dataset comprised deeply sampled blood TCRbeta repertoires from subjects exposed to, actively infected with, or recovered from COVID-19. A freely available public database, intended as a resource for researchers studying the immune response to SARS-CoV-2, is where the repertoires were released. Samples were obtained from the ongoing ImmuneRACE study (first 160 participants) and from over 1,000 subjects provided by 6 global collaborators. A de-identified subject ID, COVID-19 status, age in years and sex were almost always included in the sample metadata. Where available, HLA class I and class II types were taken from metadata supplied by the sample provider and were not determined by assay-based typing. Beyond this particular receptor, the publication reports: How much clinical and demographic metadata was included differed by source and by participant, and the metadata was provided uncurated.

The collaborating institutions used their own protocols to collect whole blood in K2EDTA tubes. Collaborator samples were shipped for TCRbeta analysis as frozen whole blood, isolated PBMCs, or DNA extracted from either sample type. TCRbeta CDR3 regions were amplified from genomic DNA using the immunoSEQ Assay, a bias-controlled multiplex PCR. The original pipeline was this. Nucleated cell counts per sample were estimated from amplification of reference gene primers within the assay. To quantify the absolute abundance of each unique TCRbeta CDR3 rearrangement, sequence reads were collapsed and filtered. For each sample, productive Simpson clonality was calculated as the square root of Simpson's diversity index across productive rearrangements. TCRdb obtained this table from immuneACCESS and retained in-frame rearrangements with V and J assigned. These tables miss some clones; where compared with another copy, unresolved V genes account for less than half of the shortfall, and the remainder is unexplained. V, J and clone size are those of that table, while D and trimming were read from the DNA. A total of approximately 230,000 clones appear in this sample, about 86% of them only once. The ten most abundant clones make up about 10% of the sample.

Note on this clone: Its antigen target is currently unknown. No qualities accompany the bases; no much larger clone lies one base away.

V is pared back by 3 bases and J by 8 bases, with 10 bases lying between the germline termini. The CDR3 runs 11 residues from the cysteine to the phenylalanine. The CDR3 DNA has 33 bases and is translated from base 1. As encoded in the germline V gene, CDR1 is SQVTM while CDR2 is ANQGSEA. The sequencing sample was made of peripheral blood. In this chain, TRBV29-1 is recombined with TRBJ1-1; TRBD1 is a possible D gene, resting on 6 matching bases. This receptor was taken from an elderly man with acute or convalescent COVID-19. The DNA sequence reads TGCAGCGTTGATACAGGGCTGGAAGCTTTCTTT. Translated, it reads CSVDTGLEAFF. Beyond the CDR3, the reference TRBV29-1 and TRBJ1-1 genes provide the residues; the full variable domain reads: SAVISQKPSRDICQRGTSLTIQCQVDSQVTMMFWYRQQPGQSLTLIATANQGSEATYESGFVIDKFPISRPNLTFSTLTVSNMSPEDSSIYLCSVDTGLEAFFGQGTRLTVV.